This TCR beta chain was found in a study of cytomegalovirus exposure and HLA in healthy donors (dated by TCRdb to 2016 to 2017). About the investigation overall: In an earlier analysis of roughly 500 of the donors, around 300 Gb of sequence data and 117 million unique TCR beta sequences from about 190 million T cells were reported. About 320 gigabases of sequencing data and approximately 80 million unique TCR sequences were included in an early release covering around 600 HLA-typed donors. Of the roughly 400 genotyped donors, approximately 80% fell in the genetic ancestry cluster associated with self-reported Caucasian donors. The study was designed to test whether signatures of past pathogen exposure could be identified by cataloging public T cell receptors. The T cell repertoires of several hundred subjects were profiled by immunosequencing and related to cytomegalovirus serostatus. Along with the approximately 670-subject first cohort, a separate validation cohort of about 110 different subjects was used. High-throughput TCR immunosequencing, statistical association of individual TCRs with disease status, and machine learning were combined to predict cytomegalovirus infection status. A later analysis re-examined previously published TCR beta repertoires from more than 550 donors and added high-resolution HLA genotyping to investigate patterns of TCR occurrence. In the later analysis, no new phenotypic data were used to find candidate immune exposures; instead, reliance was placed on TCR beta sequences and their occurrence across donors. In an earlier analysis of over 550 of the donors, high-throughput TCR beta sequencing was used to judge whether each TCR beta V gene segment behaved as functional or pseudogenic. Donor age, sex, ethnicity and CMV serostatus were compiled together with the repertoire data. A later genetic analysis used genome-wide SNP genotypes for about 60% of the roughly 700 donors, treating that subset as a discovery cohort. All discovery cohort repertoires had been generated on a single sequencing platform. HLA typing covered class I and class II loci at four-digit resolution. Typing coverage varied by locus: roughly 629-640 donors for A, B, C, DRB1 and DQB1; more than 500 for DQA1; approximately 610 for DPA1; fewer than 480 for DPB1. A handful of DR-DQ haplotypes were treated as single units for association and clustering because of strong linkage in the cohort. Among around 400 genotyped donors of the cohort, an average of roughly 230,000 unique TCR beta nucleotide sequences was sequenced per donor, of which about 19% were non-productive. Broader findings and caveats from the paper: The study gave a list of about 170 TCR beta chains associated with cytomegalovirus. The classifier was reported to diagnose cytomegalovirus status with high specificity and sensitivity in both the original and validation cohorts. A later analysis found that TCR association rates varied across HLA loci, with DRB1 alleles showing the most associated TCRs and HLA-C alleles the fewest. A further reported finding was that TCR beta sequences accurately predicted the HLA-A and HLA-B alleles for most subjects in the first cohort. Immune exposure information for the cohort was limited to CMV serostatus. Compared with equally common non-associated chains, HLA-associated TCR beta chains in a later analysis were more clonally expanded and had lower generation probabilities. Only TCR beta chains were sequenced in this cohort, and the absence of alpha or paired-chain data limited detectable features. When HLA alleles, especially DR and DQ, strongly co-occurred, TCR associations were difficult to assign to individual alleles. Because counts were too low, roughly 17 rarely observed V segments, including chromosome 9 orphons, were left out of the earlier analysis of a few hundred of the donors. Correlated functional status among segregating V segments might be attributable to linkage disequilibrium, but an unknown experimental factor could not be ruled out. Some IMGT-functional V segments, including TRBV6-2 and TRBV6-3, could not be told apart with the 87-base-pair reads, so those segments were excluded. Presence/absence analyses assumed roughly uniform sequencing depth across donors, an assumption that may not hold. Across donors, most TCR sequences were observed very rarely, whereas some public TCRs were present in many individuals. According to the authors, the approach could potentially be generalized to other disease states and immunological phenotypes. Specific HLA alleles were associated with over 15,000 TCR beta sequences at a false discovery rate of 0.05 in a later analysis. A later genetic analysis associated a missense DCLRE1C variant with V-gene and J-gene trimming of TCR beta chains, and an independent cohort replicated the association. A cluster of highly shared sequence variants was judged likely to be a technical artifact of the sequencing pipeline. Compared with the approximately 700-donor mean, donors in an Asian-associated ancestry cluster had fewer N-insertions in productive TCRs, according to a later genetic analysis. According to a later analysis, most CMV-associated TCR beta chains appeared to be HLA-restricted, and the HLA associations seemed to be driven largely by CMV exposure. According to a later analysis, parvovirus B19, influenza, CMV and Epstein-Barr virus appeared linked to several top co-occurrence clusters. In an earlier analysis of around 600 of the donors, most TCR beta V segments appeared in productive rearrangements about 90% or about 30% of the time, broadly matching IMGT annotations. Because HLA typing was missing for some donors at each locus, association tests included only the typed subset. A few of the identified cytomegalovirus-associated TCR beta chains were confirmed in vitro to be specific for cytomegalovirus antigens.

The library came from the immunoSEQ multiplex PCR assay. A mixture of 60 forward primers for TCR Vbeta segments and 13 reverse primers for TCR Jbeta segments was used in the multiplex PCR. Amplification of the CDR3 region of rearranged TCR beta genes was performed with a multiplex PCR assay on genomic DNA. The Illumina HiSeq System was used to sequence the amplified TCR beta libraries as 87-base-pair reads. Per the authors' processing: A later analysis counted approximately 84 million unique TCR beta chains across the 550 to 800 repertoires, and about 10 million of these chains were shared by at least two donors. A nearest-neighbor algorithm error-corrected the raw reads and collapsed the reads into unique sequences, merging closely related sequences to remove PCR and sequencing errors. CDR3 sequences were aligned to IMGT reference sequences to assign V, D and J gene segments. For a sequence to be retained, a match of at least six nucleotides was required to both a V gene segment and a J gene segment. A rearrangement counted as productive if the CDR3 had no stop codons and remained in frame with V and J, and every other rearrangement counted as non-productive. CDR3 was defined according to IMGT convention as the region running from the second conserved V-encoded cysteine to the conserved J-encoded phenylalanine. The earlier analysis of about 570 of the donors excluded any sequence lacking an unambiguous match to a single V gene segment. An earlier analysis of several hundred of the donors called V segments functional above 56.7% productive rearrangements and segregating when the between-donor standard deviation exceeded 5%. A statistical classification framework was built to diagnose cytomegalovirus status from the catalog of TCR beta chain sequences. A later analysis assigned V and J genes by comparing TCR nucleotide sequences with IMGT/GENE-DB human TR gene sequences. A later analysis assigned CDR3 sequences and most-parsimonious VDJ recombination scenarios with the TCRdist pipeline. A later analysis defined each TCR beta chain by its CDR3 amino acid sequence plus V-gene family, and excluded reads lacking a unique V-gene family. A later analysis removed 550 to 650 highly shared, low-generation-probability nucleotide sequences to deal with suspected cross-contamination and a sequencing artifact. A later analysis calculated a clonal expansion index for each public chain from normalized within-repertoire ranks of inferred template counts. In a later analysis, generation probabilities were computed with a VDJ recombination model fitted to out-of-frame rearrangements, and the resulting probabilities were checked against IGoR. A later analysis scored TCR-TCR, TCR-HLA and TCR-CMV co-occurrence with hypergeometric tests, applying a repertoire-size bias correction to TCR pairs. A later analysis estimated false discovery rates by permuting HLA or CMV assignments 20 times. In a later analysis, co-occurring TCRs were grouped using DBSCAN, and TCRdist sequence similarity was added for clustering within HLA-allele-positive subsets. Repertoires with fewer than 30,000 or more than 120,000 public chains were left out of co-occurrence clustering, as were five repertoires with anomalous nucleotide sharing. TCRdb stores this immuneACCESS table with in-frame sequences only. Part of the clones is absent; in the studies checked, under half of the shortfall reflects unresolved V genes, and no reason is known for the rest. The DNA was the basis for D and trimming; V, J and clone size are from that table. In this sample the table shows around 93,000 clones, 78% of which occur a single time. The ten largest account for about 3.3% of the sample.

Points on this clone: It lacks a known antigen. No base qualities exist here, and no much larger clone lies one base off it.

The CDR3 runs 14 amino acids, cysteine and phenylalanine included. Only the CDR3 DNA is retained, 42 bases long and in frame from the first base. V loses 0 bases, J loses 1 base, and the germline ends lie 7 bases apart. CDR1 and CDR2, looked up from the germline V gene, are SQVTM and ANQGSEA. The cohort comprised around 690 healthy bone marrow donors. All cohort members were sampled while nominally healthy, although unrecorded immune exposures were likely present. The donor tested CMV seronegative, placing the donor among the roughly 350 seronegative members of the cohort. A peripheral blood sample was collected from each donor, and TCR beta sequencing was performed on peripheral blood mononuclear cells. Genomic DNA extraction from the blood cell samples was performed with the Qiagen DNeasy Blood Extraction Kit.

This TCR was sampled from a woman aged 40 to 50 in good health and CMV-seronegative. Sequenced material: PBMCs. The chain is encoded by TRBV29-1 joined to TRBJ1-3; a confident D gene designation cannot be given. CDR3 region: CSVEDRISGNTIYF. The bases read TGCAGCGTTGAAGACAGGATTTCTGGAAACACCATATATTTT.